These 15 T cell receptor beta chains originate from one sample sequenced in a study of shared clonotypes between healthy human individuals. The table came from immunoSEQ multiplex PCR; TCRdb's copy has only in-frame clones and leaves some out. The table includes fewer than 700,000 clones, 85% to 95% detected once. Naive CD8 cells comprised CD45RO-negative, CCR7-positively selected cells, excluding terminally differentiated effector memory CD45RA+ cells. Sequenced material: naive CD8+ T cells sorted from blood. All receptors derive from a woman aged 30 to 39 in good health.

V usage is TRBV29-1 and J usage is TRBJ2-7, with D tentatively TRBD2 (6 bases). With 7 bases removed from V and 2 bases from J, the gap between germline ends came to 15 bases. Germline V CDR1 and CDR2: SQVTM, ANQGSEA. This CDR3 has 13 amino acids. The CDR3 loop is CSARGGGTYEQYF. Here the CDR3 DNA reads TGCAGCGCCCGAGGTGGAGGGACCTACGAGCAGTACTTC.

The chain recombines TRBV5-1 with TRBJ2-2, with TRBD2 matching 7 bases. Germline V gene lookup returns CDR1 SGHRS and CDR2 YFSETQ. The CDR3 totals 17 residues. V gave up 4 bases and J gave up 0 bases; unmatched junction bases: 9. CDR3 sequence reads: CASSPTPSGANTGELFF. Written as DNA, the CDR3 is TGCGCCAGCAGCCCGACACCTAGCGGAGCGAACACCGGGGAGCTGTTTTTT.

CDR3 sequence (DNA): TGTGCCAGCAGCTTACTCGACAGGGGCGGGTTTAAGCAGTACTTC. Translating gives CASSLLDRGGFKQYF. The chain uses TRBV5-6 and TRBJ2-7, with 8 bases that match TRBD1. J lost 8 bases, V lost 2 bases, and 12 bases had no gene match. Germline V gives CDR1 SGHDT, CDR2 YYEEEE. CDR3 length equals 15 residues.

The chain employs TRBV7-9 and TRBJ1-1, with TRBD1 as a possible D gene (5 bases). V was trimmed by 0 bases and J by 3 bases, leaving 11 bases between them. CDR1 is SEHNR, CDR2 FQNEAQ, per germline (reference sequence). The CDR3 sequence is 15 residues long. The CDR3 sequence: CASSLAQGAHTEAFF. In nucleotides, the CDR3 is TGTGCCAGCAGCTTAGCGCAAGGGGCGCACACTGAAGCTTTCTTT.

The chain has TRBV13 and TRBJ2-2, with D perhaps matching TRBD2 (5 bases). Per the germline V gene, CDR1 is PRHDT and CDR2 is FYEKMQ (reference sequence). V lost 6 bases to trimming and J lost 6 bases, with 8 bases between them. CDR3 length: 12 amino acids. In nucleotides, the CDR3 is TGTGCCAGCAGGCTAGCCCCCGGGGAGCTGTTTTTT. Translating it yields CASRLAPGELFF.

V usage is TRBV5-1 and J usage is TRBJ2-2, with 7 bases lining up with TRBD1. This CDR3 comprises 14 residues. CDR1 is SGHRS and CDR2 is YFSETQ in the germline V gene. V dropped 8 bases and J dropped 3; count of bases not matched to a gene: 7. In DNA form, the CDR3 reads TGCGCCAGTAGGACAGGTTTTGACACCGGGGAGCTGTTTTTT. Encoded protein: CASRTGFDTGELFF.

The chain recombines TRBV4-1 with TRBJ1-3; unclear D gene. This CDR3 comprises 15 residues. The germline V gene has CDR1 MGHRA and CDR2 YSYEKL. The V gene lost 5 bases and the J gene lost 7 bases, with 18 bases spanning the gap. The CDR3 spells CASSSLGLHRNTIYF. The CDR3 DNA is TGCGCCAGCAGCTCCCTGGGCCTCCACCGCAACACCATATATTTT.

CDR3 amino acids: CASSRQGYSNQPQHF. DNA of the CDR3: TGTGCCAGTAGCCGACAGGGCTATAGCAATCAGCCCCAGCATTTT. The chain carries TRBV19 and TRBJ1-5; 7 positions match TRBD1. This CDR3 contains 15 residues. The V segment lost 6 bases and the J segment 0 bases; nucleotides outside the gene matches: 5. Germline V gives CDR1 LNHDA, CDR2 SQIVND (reference sequence).

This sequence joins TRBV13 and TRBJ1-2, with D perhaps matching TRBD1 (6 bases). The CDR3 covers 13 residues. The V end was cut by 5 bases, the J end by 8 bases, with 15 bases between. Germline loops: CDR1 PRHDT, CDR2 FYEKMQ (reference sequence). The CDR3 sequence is CASSNTYREGYTF. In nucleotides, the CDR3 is TGTGCCAGCAGCAACACTTACAGGGAAGGCTACACCTTC.

CDR3 DNA: TGTGCCACCAGCAGAGTTCAGAGAATGAACACTGAAGCTTTCTTT. It codes for CATSRVQRMNTEAFF. The chain uses TRBV15 and TRBJ1-1, with D unclear. Germline assignment: CDR1 LNHNV and CDR2 YYDKDF (reference sequence). The CDR3 runs 15 residues. Trimming stripped 1 base from V and 0 bases from J, with 9 bases between.

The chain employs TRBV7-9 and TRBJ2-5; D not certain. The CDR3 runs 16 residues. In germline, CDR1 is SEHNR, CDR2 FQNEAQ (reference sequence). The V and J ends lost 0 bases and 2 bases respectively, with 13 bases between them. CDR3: CASSLAFRKVQETQYF. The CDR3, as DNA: TGTGCCAGCAGCTTAGCGTTCAGAAAAGTACAAGAGACCCAGTACTTC.

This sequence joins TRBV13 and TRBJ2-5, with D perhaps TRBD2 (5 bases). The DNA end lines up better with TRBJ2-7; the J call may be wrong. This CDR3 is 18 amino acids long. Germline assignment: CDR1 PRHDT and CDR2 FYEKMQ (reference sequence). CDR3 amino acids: CASSLSSGGGLLTYEQYF. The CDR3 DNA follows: TGTGCCAGCAGCTTATCTTCCGGAGGAGGACTCCTTACCTACGAGCAGTACTTC.

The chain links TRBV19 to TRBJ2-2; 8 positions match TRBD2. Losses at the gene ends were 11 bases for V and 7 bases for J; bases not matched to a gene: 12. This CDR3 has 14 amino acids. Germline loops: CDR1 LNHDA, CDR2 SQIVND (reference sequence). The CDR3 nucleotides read TGTGCCGAGGTTAGCGGGACCCACGACGGGGAGCTGTTTTTT. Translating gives CAEVSGTHDGELFF.

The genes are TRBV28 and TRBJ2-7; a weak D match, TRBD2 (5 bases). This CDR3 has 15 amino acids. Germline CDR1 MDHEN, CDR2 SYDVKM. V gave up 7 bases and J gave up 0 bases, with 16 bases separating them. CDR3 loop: CASTPGLGSSYEQYF. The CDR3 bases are TGTGCCAGCACCCCCGGGCTAGGGAGCTCCTACGAGCAGTACTTC.

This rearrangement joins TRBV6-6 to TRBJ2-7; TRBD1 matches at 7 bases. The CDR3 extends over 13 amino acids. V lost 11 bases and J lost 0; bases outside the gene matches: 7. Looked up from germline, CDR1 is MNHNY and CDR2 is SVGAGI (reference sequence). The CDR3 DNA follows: TGTGCCGTAACAGGGGAAAACTCCTACGAGCAGTACTTC. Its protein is CAVTGENSYEQYF.